These T cell receptor beta chains were read from a single sample in a study of CD8 T cells in Susac syndrome. MiXCR, run by TCRdb on the immunoSEQ multiplex PCR reads, gives a single entry per CDR3 protein. The sample shows about 70,000 distinct CDR3 sequences, under 96% of them seen only once. Sample: CD4+ T cells from PBMCs. The receptors originated from a human donor with multiple sclerosis. Each CDR3 is given with its conserved first and last residue. The order of the fields is D gene, V gene, J gene, clone size, CDR3 protein, CDR3 DNA. A D gene is named only where the DNA matches it firmly. The listing skips clone size in some rows; elsewhere it reads once, few, many or a size class.

NA,TRBV6-2/TRBV6-3,TRBJ2-7,once,CASRSDSTSWSEQYF,TGTGCCAGCAGGAGCGACTCGACTAGTTGGTCCGAGCAGTACTTC
NA,TRBV9,TRBJ1-3,NA,CASSGQGSGNTIYF,TGTGCCAGCAGTGGTCAGGGCTCTGGAAACACCATATATTTT
NA,TRBV12-3/TRBV12-4,TRBJ2-3,NA,CASSLEGGPRADTQYF,TGTGCCAGCAGTTTAGAAGGGGGGCCCAGGGCAGATACGCAGTATTTT
TRBD2,TRBV20-1,TRBJ2-1,NA,CSARTDRDLTSGGDEQFF,TGCAGTGCTAGAACGGACAGGGACTTGACTAGCGGGGGCGATGAGCAGTTCTTC
NA,TRBV7-9,TRBJ2-5,once,CASSRLVETQYF,TGTGCCAGCAGCCGACTAGTCGAGACCCAGTACTTC
TRBD1,TRBV7-9,TRBJ1-1,NA,CASSSTGADTEAFF,TGTGCCAGCAGCTCGACAGGGGCCGACACTGAAGCTTTCTTT
TRBD1,TRBV29-1,TRBJ2-5,NA,CSVEALGQGAEETQYF,TGCAGCGTTGAAGCATTGGGACAGGGGGCTGAAGAGACCCAGTACTTC
TRBD1,TRBV7-8,TRBJ2-3,NA,CASSSGQGTDTQYF,TGTGCCAGCAGCTCCGGACAGGGCACAGATACGCAGTATTTT
NA,TRBV2,TRBJ2-1,NA,CASSEGSGIYNEQFF,TGTGCCAGCAGTGAAGGGAGTGGAATCTACAATGAGCAGTTCTTC
NA,TRBV12-3/TRBV12-4,TRBJ1-1,NA,CASSLWSGNTEAFF,TGTGCCAGCAGTTTATGGAGCGGGAACACTGAAGCTTTCTTT
TRBD1,TRBV20-1,TRBJ1-5,NA,CSAPSRTGVGNQPQHF,TGCAGTGCTCCTTCCCGGACAGGGGTTGGCAATCAGCCCCAGCATTTT
NA,TRBV12-3/TRBV12-4,TRBJ2-3,NA,CASSRDRQADTQYF,TGTGCCAGCAGTCGGGACCGTCAGGCAGATACGCAGTATTTT
NA,TRBV5-1,TRBJ2-6,NA,CASSLDGGGAGGANVLTF,TGCGCCAGCAGCTTGGATGGAGGGGGCGCAGGAGGGGCCAACGTCCTGACTTTC
TRBD1,TRBV6-2/TRBV6-3,TRBJ1-1,NA,CASSTQGARIEAFF,TGTGCCAGCAGTACACAGGGGGCGCGGATTGAAGCTTTCTTT
NA,TRBV27,TRBJ2-1,once,CASSFRGRNEQFF,TGTGCCAGCAGTTTCAGGGGCCGCAATGAGCAGTTCTTC
NA,TRBV7-8,TRBJ2-6,NA,CASSSVGGPSGANVLTF,TGTGCCAGCAGTTCGGTTGGGGGACCGTCTGGGGCCAACGTCCTGACTTTC
NA,TRBV29-1,TRBJ2-3,NA,CSVVGGGGDTQYF,TGCAGCGTTGTAGGAGGGGGCGGAGATACGCAGTATTTT
TRBD1,TRBV11-2,TRBJ1-2,NA,CASKNQGAVYGYTF,TGTGCCAGCAAAAATCAGGGGGCGGTCTATGGCTACACCTTC
NA,TRBV12-3/TRBV12-4,TRBJ1-4,NA,CASSLGGAANEKLFF,TGTGCCAGCAGTTTGGGGGGGGCGGCTAATGAAAAACTGTTTTTT
TRBD2,TRBV29-1,TRBJ2-5,NA,CSVGTSVETQYF,TGCAGCGTTGGGACTAGCGTGGAGACCCAGTACTTC
NA,TRBV6-5,TRBJ2-7,NA,CASRDSSYEQYF,TGTGCCAGCAGAGACAGCTCCTACGAGCAGTACTTC
TRBD1,TRBV15,TRBJ1-6,NA,CATSREGQGSPLHF,TGTGCCACCAGCAGAGAGGGACAGGGTTCACCCCTCCACTTT
NA,TRBV5-1,TRBJ2-7,NA,CASSLTGRTYEQYF,TGCGCCAGCAGCTTGACGGGACGGACCTACGAGCAGTACTTC